The 6 T cell receptor beta chains presented below share a single source sample, sequenced in a study of cytomegalovirus exposure and HLA in healthy donors. In the PCR, 60 Vbeta and 13 Jbeta primers were used. Generated by immunoSEQ multiplex PCR, the TCRdb table keeps only in-frame clones and is missing some. Of almost 65,000 clones listed, under 80% are singletons. The source material was PBMCs. The receptors derive from a male donor in good health and CMV-seropositive.

V is TRBV7-6 and J is TRBJ2-1, with 8 positions matching TRBD2. The germline CDR1 and CDR2 sequences are SGHVS and FNYEAQ. The length of the CDR3 is 14 residues. J gave up 2 bases and V 5 bases, and 2 bases lay outside the gene matches. The CDR3 nucleotides read TGTGCCAGCAGCCTTAGCGGGGCCTACAATGAGCAGTTCTTC. Translating gives CASSLSGAYNEQFF.

This clone has only one observation. The chain joins TRBV28 to TRBJ1-1; 10 bases map to TRBD1. CDR1 is MDHEN and CDR2 is SYDVKM in the germline V gene. The CDR3 extends over 15 amino acids. Unmatched junction bases numbered 3, after V lost 5 bases and J lost 0 bases. The CDR3 coding sequence is TGTGCCAGCAGTAACGGACAGGGGGTGAACACTGAAGCTTTCTTT. The encoded protein is CASSNGQGVNTEAFF.

The gene calls are TRBV28 and TRBJ2-3; maybe TRBD2 (5 bases). Germline V gene lookup returns CDR1 MDHEN and CDR2 SYDVKM. The CDR3 totals 14 residues. V was clipped by 1 base and J by 9 bases, with 14 bases between them. CDR3 sequence: CASSLLELAKTQYF. Written as DNA, the CDR3 is TGTGCCAGCAGTTTATTGGAGTTAGCGAAGACGCAGTATTTT.

This clone appeared once. The chain joins TRBV6-5 to TRBJ2-5, with a tentative D call TRBD1 (6 bases). The J call may be incorrect, as the DNA end agrees better with TRBJ2-7. The CDR3 length is 14 residues. Per germline, CDR1 MNHEY and CDR2 SVGAGI. CDR3: CASSQSDRPYEQYF. For the CDR3, the DNA is TGTGCCAGCAGCCAATCCGACAGGCCCTACGAGCAGTACTTC.

The rearrangement links TRBV9 to TRBJ1-2; no reliable D call. CDR3 length equals 13 residues. The germline V gene has CDR1 SGDLS and CDR2 YYNGEE. The V end was cut by 1 base, the J end by 3 bases, with 7 bases between. CDR3 loop: CASSVNRDYGYTF. CDR3 nucleotides: TGTGCCAGCAGCGTAAATCGGGACTATGGCTACACCTTC.

The rearrangement uses TRBV6-5 and TRBJ2-7; D possibly corresponds to TRBD2 (7 bases). The CDR3 covers 15 residues. Germline V lookup: CDR1 MNHEY, CDR2 SVGAGI. The V end was cut by 5 bases, the J end by 2 bases, with 16 bases between. In DNA, the CDR3 is TGTGCCAGCAGTCAACGCGGGGGCAGGGCCTACGAGCAGTACTTC. Its translation: CASSQRGGRAYEQYF.